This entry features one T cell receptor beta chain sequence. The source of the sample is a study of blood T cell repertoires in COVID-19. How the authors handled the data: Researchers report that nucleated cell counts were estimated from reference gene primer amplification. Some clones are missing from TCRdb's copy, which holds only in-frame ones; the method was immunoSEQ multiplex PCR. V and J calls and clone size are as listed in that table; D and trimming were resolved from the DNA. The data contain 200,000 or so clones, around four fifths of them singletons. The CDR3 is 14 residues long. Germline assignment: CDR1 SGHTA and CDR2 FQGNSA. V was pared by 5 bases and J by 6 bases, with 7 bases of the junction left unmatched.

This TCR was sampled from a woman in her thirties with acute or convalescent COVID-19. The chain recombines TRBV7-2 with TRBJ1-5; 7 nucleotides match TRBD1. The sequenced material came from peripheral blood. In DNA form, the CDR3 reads TGTGCCAGCAGCCCTGACAGGGCCAGTCAGCCCCAGCATTTT. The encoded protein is CASSPDRASQPQHF.